Below, 24 T cell receptor beta chains from the same sample are listed, as sequenced in a study of T-cell reconstitution after alpha-beta-depleted transplantation in children (dated by TCRdb to the mid-2010s). The library was built by means of PCR. The run used an Illumina HiSeq 2500. TCR library preparation used molecular barcoding, with unique molecular identifiers applied to normalize quantification of the TCRbeta repertoire. TCRdb reanalyzed the raw reads on its own, using fastp at Q25 for trimming and MiXCR for clone calling, and kept in-frame beta chains. Rows matching on CDR3 protein sequence are summarized as one entry with the most common DNA and genes. In this sample the table shows a few hundred thousand distinct CDR3 sequences, 11% of which occur a single time. Over 4.5% of the sample lies in the top ten. Source: PBMCs from the stem cell graft donor, taken from the stem cell graft. The receptor source for this set is a human donor who donated a stem cell graft to a child with acute myeloid leukemia.

This clonotype was picked up many times. V and J are TRBV7-8 and TRBJ2-5; 9 bases are shared with TRBD1. V shed 6 bases, J shed 2 bases, and the junction held 7 bases outside the gene matches. Germline CDR1 reads SGHVS; CDR2 reads FQNEAQ. The CDR3 length is 15 residues. The CDR3 region is CASSHRDRVQETQYF. The DNA for the CDR3 is TGTGCCAGCAGTCACCGGGACAGGGTACAAGAGACCCAGTACTTC.

The chain couples TRBV5-4 to TRBJ2-7; possible D gene TRBD1, 6 bases. The CDR3 runs 14 residues. Germline V gene data show CDR1 as SGHNT and CDR2 as YYREEE (reference sequence). Trimming left V 4 bases short and J 3 bases short, with 14 bases between. Written as DNA, the CDR3 is TGTGCCAGCAGCGTATCCGGGACAAGCTACGAGCAGTACTTC. Its translation: CASSVSGTSYEQYF.

The rearrangement links TRBV20-1 to TRBJ2-2; D gene ambiguous. Trimming took off 1 base at V and 6 bases at J, with 6 bases between the two ends. CDR1 is DFQATT, CDR2 SNEGSKA, per germline (reference sequence). The CDR3 covers 12 residues. Here the CDR3 DNA reads TGCAGTGCTAGAGCACGTTCCGGGGAGCTGTTTTTT. It encodes CSARARSGELFF.

In this sample, this clonotype turned up many times. This rearrangement joins TRBV10-3 to TRBJ1-1; weak D call: TRBD1 (5 bases). The length of the CDR3 is 13 residues. Germline V CDR1 and CDR2: ENHRY, SYGVKD. Trimming left V 7 bases short and J 1 base short, with 10 bases between. CDR3 sequence: CAIKGQANTEAFF. The DNA for the CDR3 is TGTGCCATCAAGGGGCAAGCGAACACTGAAGCTTTCTTT.

V usage is TRBV7-2 and J usage is TRBJ2-7, with D unclear. Germline V lookup: CDR1 SGHTA, CDR2 FQGNSA. V was clipped by 5 bases and J by 1 base, with 12 bases between them. There are 14 residues in the CDR3. CDR3 nucleotide sequence: TGTGCCAGCAGCCCCCTGAGGATGTCCTACGAGCAGTACTTC. It translates to CASSPLRMSYEQYF.

CDR3: CASSFAGSHTQYF. For the CDR3, the DNA is TGTGCCAGCAGTTTCGCCGGTAGCCATACGCAGTATTTT. This chain joins TRBV12-3 or TRBV12-4 and TRBJ2-3; the D is unclear. V lost 3 bases, J lost 7 bases, and 11 bases lay in between. The CDR3 is 13 residues long.

The V and J genes are TRBV25-1 and TRBJ2-7, with D perhaps matching TRBD1 (6 bases). The CDR3 loop spans 12 amino acids. Trimming removed 7 bases at V and 5 bases at J, with 12 bases between. CDR1 and CDR2 (germline): MGHDK, SYGVNS. CDR3 DNA sequence: TGTGCCAGCACCGGCAGGGACAACGAGCAGTACTTC. Translated: CASTGRDNEQYF.

CDR3 DNA sequence: TGTGCCAGCTCACCACAGGGACTAGCGGGAGTGAACACCGGGGAGCTGTTTTTT. Its protein is CASSPQGLAGVNTGELFF. The genes are TRBV18 and TRBJ2-2, with 14 bases that match TRBD2. The CDR3 has 18 amino acids. The V gene's germline CDR1 is KGHSH and CDR2 LQKENI. The V gene end was trimmed by 1 base and the J gene end by 1 base; junction bases not matched to a gene: 2.

The J gene is TRBJ2-3, the V gene TRBV11-2, with 8 nucleotides matching TRBD2. CDR3 length: 20 residues. With 0 bases clipped from V and 6 bases from J, the junction kept 20 bases outside the gene matches. Germline CDR1 is SGHAT and CDR2 is FQNNGV. The CDR3 is CASSLDPSRGAGAPDDTQYF. The CDR3 bases are TGTGCCAGCAGCTTAGACCCCTCTAGGGGAGCGGGAGCCCCGGACGATACGCAGTATTTT.

The chain recombines TRBV7-2 with TRBJ1-3; D unresolved. The CDR3 has 13 amino acids. V lost 5 bases, J lost 2 bases, and 7 bases lay in between. Germline CDR1 and CDR2: SGHTA and FQGNSA. The CDR3 sequence is CASSPSAGNTIYF. The CDR3, as DNA: TGTGCCAGCAGCCCCTCGGCTGGAAACACCATATATTTT.

The CDR3 sequence is CASSYPETGRGTEAFF. The CDR3 DNA is TGTGCCAGCAGTTACCCCGAGACAGGGAGGGGGACTGAAGCTTTCTTT. The rearrangement links TRBV6-5 to TRBJ1-1; 7 nucleotides line up with TRBD1. CDR1 and CDR2 (germline): MNHEY, SVGAGI. V was pared by 2 bases and J by 5 bases, with 11 bases of the junction left unmatched. This CDR3 has 16 amino acids.

This sequence joins TRBV6-5 and TRBJ2-1; unclear D gene. The CDR3 contains 14 residues. V shed 0 bases and J shed 8 bases, with 11 bases lying between them. Germline CDR1 reads MNHEY; CDR2 reads SVGAGI. The CDR3 reads CASSYSAGVDEQFF. The DNA for the CDR3 is TGTGCCAGCAGTTACTCGGCCGGAGTCGATGAGCAGTTCTTC.

There are many counts of this clonotype. In DNA, the CDR3 is TGTGCCAGCAGCCCCGGGACTAGCGGGGGTTTGCGCACAGATACGCAGTATTTT. Protein sequence: CASSPGTSGGLRTDTQYF. The gene calls are TRBV9 and TRBJ2-3; 14 bases agree with TRBD2. CDR3 length: 18 amino acids. Per germline, CDR1 SGDLS and CDR2 YYNGEE. Losses at the gene ends were 4 bases for V and 1 base for J; bases not matched to a gene: 8.

This clonotype was observed a handful of times. CDR3: CSADDREGYTF. The CDR3 nucleotides are TGCAGTGCGGACGACAGGGAAGGCTACACCTTC. The chain links TRBV20-1 to TRBJ1-2, with 7 bases that match TRBD1. V lost 6 bases to trimming and J lost 8 bases; unmatched junction nucleotides: 6. CDR3 size: 11 residues. CDR1 DFQATT and CDR2 SNEGSKA come from the germline V gene (reference sequence).

A few counts support this clonotype. This chain uses TRBV20-1 with TRBJ2-1, with 7 bases matching TRBD1. The CDR3 runs 12 residues. V lost 3 bases to trimming and J lost 6 bases; unmatched junction nucleotides: 2. Looked up from germline, CDR1 is DFQATT and CDR2 is SNEGSKA (reference sequence). CDR3 amino acids: CSASRQGNEQFF. For the CDR3, the DNA is TGCAGTGCTAGTCGACAGGGCAATGAGCAGTTCTTC.

CDR3 loop: CAWSVLGQINQPQHF. CDR3 DNA: TGTGCCTGGAGTGTACTTGGGCAGATCAATCAGCCCCAGCATTTT. J is TRBJ1-5 and V is TRBV30; D is ambiguous. Germline CDR1 GTSNPN, CDR2 SVGIG (reference sequence). The CDR3 is made up of 15 amino acids. V gave up 0 bases and J gave up 3 bases, with 12 bases separating them.

This clonotype came up a few times. This sequence joins TRBV19 and TRBJ1-5; D is unresolved. The V gene's germline CDR1 is LNHDA and CDR2 SQIVND (reference sequence). CDR3 size: 15 residues. The germline V and J ends were trimmed by 4 bases and 3 bases, with 13 bases remaining between them. Here the CDR3 reads CASSTPRPDNQPQHF. The CDR3 DNA reads TGTGCCAGTAGTACTCCCAGGCCAGACAATCAGCCCCAGCATTTT. The full variable domain, rest sourced from reference TRBV19 and TRBJ1-5, is DGGITQSPKYLFRKEGQNVTLSCEQNLNHDAMYWYRQDPGQGLRLIYYSQIVNDFQKGDIAEGYSVSREKKESFPLTVTSAQKNPTAFYLCASSTPRPDNQPQHFGDGTRLSIL.

V is TRBV6-2 or TRBV6-3 and J is TRBJ2-5; 11 positions agree with TRBD2. Germline V lookup: CDR1 MNHEY, CDR2 SVGEGT. Trimming took 6 bases from V and 5 from J; bases not matched to a gene: 2. The CDR3 contains 13 residues. Here the CDR3 reads CASRTSGSETQYF. In nucleotides, the CDR3 is TGTGCCAGCAGAACTAGCGGGAGTGAGACCCAGTACTTC.

The J gene is TRBJ2-2, the V gene TRBV6-2 or TRBV6-3; D gene ambiguous. The CDR3 contains 14 residues. With 5 bases removed from V and 0 bases from J, the gap between germline ends came to 7 bases. The germline CDR1 and CDR2 sequences are MNHEY and SVGEGT. CDR3 sequence reads: CASSRHSNTGELFF. The CDR3 DNA is TGTGCCAGCAGTCGGCACTCGAACACCGGGGAGCTGTTTTTT.

This clonotype was counted many times. The V and J genes are TRBV20-1 and TRBJ2-3; D is perhaps TRBD1 (6 bases). V gave up 6 bases and J gave up 5 bases, with 15 bases separating them. This CDR3 contains 13 residues. Germline CDR1 and CDR2: DFQATT and SNEGSKA (reference sequence). The CDR3 DNA reads as TGCAGTGCCGCACAGGGAATGGGAGATACGCAGTATTTT. Protein sequence: CSAAQGMGDTQYF.

The V gene is TRBV10-3, the J gene TRBJ2-1; TRBD2 might be the D (6 bases). Germline V lookup: CDR1 ENHRY, CDR2 SYGVKD. V was trimmed by 7 bases and J by 2 bases, leaving 15 bases between them. This CDR3 is built from 15 residues. The CDR3 reads CAINRDWGTYNEQFF. In DNA, the CDR3 is TGTGCCATCAATAGGGACTGGGGAACCTACAATGAGCAGTTCTTC.

The table lists this clonotype with a few counts. V and J are TRBV6-2 or TRBV6-3 and TRBJ2-2; TRBD2 agrees at 7 bases. J gave up 8 bases and V 2 bases, and 14 bases lay outside the gene matches. In germline, CDR1 is MNHEY, CDR2 SVGEGT. CDR3 size: 17 residues. In DNA, the CDR3 is TGTGCCAGCAGTTACCGTAGACTAGCAGGCTCGACGGGGGAGCTGTTTTTT. This encodes CASSYRRLAGSTGELFF.

The genes are TRBV4-3 and TRBJ2-7, with TRBD1 identical over 8 bases. This CDR3 is 16 amino acids long. CDR1 is LGHNA, CDR2 YSLEER, per germline. The V gene end was trimmed by 0 bases and the J gene end by 4 bases; junction bases not matched to a gene: 8. The CDR3 bases are TGCGCCAGCAGCCAAGAATACCGGACAGGGAAATACGAGCAGTACTTC. It translates to CASSQEYRTGKYEQYF.

This clonotype was observed at least ten times. The chain carries TRBV6-5 and TRBJ2-7; the match to TRBD2 covers 8 bases. The length of the CDR3 is 15 residues. The V gene's germline CDR1 is MNHEY and CDR2 SVGAGI. The V gene end was trimmed by 5 bases and the J gene end by 0 bases; junction bases not matched to a gene: 6. This CDR3 reads CASSRSGTSSYEQYF. The CDR3 DNA is TGTGCCAGCAGTCGATCCGGGACTAGCTCCTACGAGCAGTACTTC.